Presented here are 12 T cell receptor beta chains from one specimen sequenced in a study of cytomegalovirus exposure and HLA in healthy donors. Amplification used 60 Vbeta primers and 13 Jbeta primers. The table came from immunoSEQ multiplex PCR; TCRdb's copy has only in-frame clones and leaves some out. Among under 200,000 clones listed, about four fifths were seen once. Sequenced sample: PBMCs. These TCRs come from a woman between 50 and 59 years old in good health and CMV-seropositive.

This clone was recorded a few times. This rearrangement joins TRBV28 to TRBJ2-4, with 10 bases lining up with TRBD1. This CDR3 is built from 14 residues. After removal of 7 bases from V and 6 bases from J, the junction contained 6 bases not matched to a gene. CDR1 is MDHEN and CDR2 is SYDVKM in the germline V gene. CDR3 protein: CASTWGDRGNIQYF. The CDR3 DNA follows: TGTGCCAGCACCTGGGGGGACAGGGGAAACATTCAGTACTTC.

CDR3 protein: CASSLASVSGVYNYGYTF. CDR3 DNA: TGTGCCAGCAGCTTGGCCTCCGTTTCAGGGGTTTATAACTATGGCTACACCTTC. The J gene is TRBJ1-2, the V gene TRBV5-4; tentative D call: TRBD1 (6 bases). The CDR3 has 18 amino acids. Germline loops: CDR1 SGHNT, CDR2 YYREEE (reference sequence). With 0 bases removed from V and 1 base from J, the gap between germline ends came to 19 bases.

V and J are TRBV29-1 and TRBJ1-2, with unresolved D. The germline V gene has CDR1 SQVTM and CDR2 ANQGSEA. V lost 4 bases to trimming and J lost 2 bases, with 23 bases between them. The CDR3 is 17 residues long. The CDR3 DNA follows: TGCAGCGTTGGGGGAGGAGGTGGCAGAGCATTAAACTATGGCTACACCTTC. Translation gives CSVGGGGGRALNYGYTF.

The J gene is TRBJ2-1, the V gene TRBV6-4, with 10 bases that match TRBD1. The CDR3 has 14 residues. V lost 8 bases to trimming and J lost 12 bases; unmatched junction nucleotides: 13. Germline V lookup: CDR1 MRHNA, CDR2 SNTAGT. CDR3 in amino acids: CASLDRGRYRRQFF. As DNA, the CDR3 is TGTGCCAGCCTGGACAGGGGGAGATATCGGAGGCAGTTCTTC.

CDR3 DNA: TGTGCTAGTGGCCAGCCGGGAGAGGACTCCTACGAGCAGTACTTC. Translating it yields CASGQPGEDSYEQYF. The V call is TRBV12-5, the J call TRBJ2-7; the D gene is possibly TRBD2 (6 bases). Trimming stripped 6 bases from V and 0 bases from J, with 15 bases between. Germline V gene data show CDR1 as LGHNT and CDR2 as FRNRAP. This CDR3 comprises 15 residues.

A word on this clone: Sequence at one end of the junction differs from germline and may be a read error. The chain is built from TRBV7-9 and TRBJ1-1; D is perhaps TRBD1 (6 bases). CDR3 size: 17 residues. CDR1 and CDR2 (germline): SEHNR, FQNEAQ (reference sequence). The CDR3 DNA sequence: TGTTCCAGCACCTCTATGTGGGGGCCTTACTTGAACACTGAAGCTTTCTTT. Translating gives CSSTSMWGPYLNTEAFF.

V is TRBV7-2 and J is TRBJ1-2; weak D call: TRBD1 (5 bases). Trimming stripped 8 bases from V and 6 bases from J, with 13 bases between. The CDR3 spans 12 residues. Germline V gene data show CDR1 as SGHTA and CDR2 as FQGNSA. The CDR3 loop is CASARGGDGYTF. In nucleotides, the CDR3 is TGTGCCAGCGCCCGGGGGGGGGATGGCTACACCTTC.

The chain links TRBV28 to TRBJ1-5, with no clear D. V lost 8 bases and J lost 2, with 4 bases in between. This CDR3 comprises 11 residues. Per germline, CDR1 MDHEN and CDR2 SYDVKM. DNA of the CDR3: TGTGCCAGCCAGGGCAATCAGCCCCAGCATTTT. It codes for CASQGNQPQHF.

The CDR3 DNA sequence: TGTGCCAGCAGCCGAGGGGGACCCTCAGACCTCATAGCCAAAAACATTCAGTACTTC. Encoded protein: CASSRGGPSDLIAKNIQYF. V and J are TRBV14 and TRBJ2-4, with a weak D call TRBD1 (6 bases). This CDR3 has 19 residues. V dropped 4 bases and J dropped 0 bases, with 22 bases sitting between them. The germline gives CDR1 SGHDN, CDR2 FVKESK.

V usage is TRBV21-1 and J usage is TRBJ2-3; the table's D call TRBD2 went unverified against the DNA. TRBV21-1 is labeled a pseudogene. This CDR3 contains 20 residues. This chain's CDR3 is CASSKNQTRITLVGTDTQYF. CDR3 bases: TGTGCCAGCAGCAAAAACCAGACCCGAATTACCTTAGTCGGGACAGATACGCAGTATTTT.

The J gene is TRBJ2-1, the V gene TRBV27, with 9 nucleotides matching TRBD2. The germline V gene has CDR1 MNHEY and CDR2 SMNVEV (reference sequence). The CDR3 loop spans 14 amino acids. J gave up 6 bases and V 5 bases, and 5 bases lay outside the gene matches. CDR3 sequence reads: CASSPSGGLNEQFF. The CDR3, as DNA: TGTGCCAGCAGTCCCAGCGGGGGGCTCAATGAGCAGTTCTTC.

DNA of the CDR3: TGCGCCAGCAGCCAAGATCTAGGCGAGAACACTGAAGCTTTCTTT. Translation gives CASSQDLGENTEAFF. The chain joins TRBV4-3 to TRBJ1-1; D is unclear. This CDR3 has 15 residues. The V end lost 0 bases, the J end lost 1 base, and 9 bases lay between the germline ends. CDR1 is LGHNA and CDR2 is YSLEER in the germline V gene.